This T cell receptor (beta chain) originates from a study of patients and donors after allogeneic stem cell transplantation (dated by TCRdb to the early 2020s). V lost 7 bases and J lost 6 bases; the stretch between them is 20 bases long. From the cysteine through the phenylalanine, the CDR3 covers 15 amino acids. Only the CDR3 portion is preserved as DNA: 45 bases, with reading frame beginning at the first base. CDR1 SGHTA and CDR2 FQGNSA were looked up in the germline V gene. This clonotype has just a few counts. No cognate antigen has been identified for it. Base-call qualities are not available, and no considerably larger clone is one nucleotide away. The method behind the library was RT-PCR. The data were produced on a NextSeq 550. TCRdb ran its own pipeline on the public reads, namely fastp trimming at Q25 and MiXCR clone calling, and kept in-frame beta chains. Duplicate CDR3 protein sequences are folded into a single record with the most common DNA and genes. The sample data list approximately 170,000 distinct CDR3 sequences, and around 28% of these were observed just once. The ten largest make up 3.2% of the sample.

The sequence is built from TRBV7-2 and TRBJ2-3; 7 matching bases give a weak D call of TRBD2. The specimen sequenced was blood, either unsorted or a sorted T cell fraction (not recorded which). This sequence was found in a human donor who was either an allogeneic HSCT recipient or a stem cell or donor lymphocyte infusion donor (not recorded which). It is not recorded whose cells these are; they may come from a transplant donor. The bases read TGTGCCAGCAACCTAGATCCTCGGGGGGCCGATACGCAGTATTTT. Its translation is CASNLDPRGADTQYF.